Following are 10 T cell receptor beta chains from one sample sequenced in a study of breast tumors, draining lymph nodes, adjacent tissues. The lymph nodes were axillary draining lymph nodes from breast cancer patients. TCRdb itself ran the multiplex PCR reads through MiXCR, one entry per CDR3 protein. This sample has approximately 190,000 distinct CDR3 sequences, with approximately 30% found just once. Sequencing was performed on axillary lymph node tissue. The source of these receptors is a female donor with breast cancer. Some clones in this sample may be carry-over from other donors' samples.

This clonotype was observed at least ten times. This chain links TRBV6-5 with TRBJ1-5; D gene ambiguous. CDR3 length: 14 amino acids. Germline values: CDR1 MNHEY, CDR2 SVGAGI. Trimming left V 7 bases short and J 1 base short, with 11 bases between. CDR3 in DNA: TGTGCCAGCAACCCGACGGGGAGCAATCAGCCCCAGCATTTT. It specifies CASNPTGSNQPQHF.

This clonotype was observed many times. The rearrangement uses TRBV30 and TRBJ1-2; D is possibly TRBD1 (5 bases). This CDR3 is 12 amino acids long. CDR1 and CDR2 (germline): GTSNPN, SVGIG (reference sequence). Between the trimmed V and J ends, which lost 4 bases and 6 bases, there was a span of 12 bases. The CDR3 DNA reads as TGTGCCTGGACCAAACGGGGGGATGGCTACACCTTC. Translating gives CAWTKRGDGYTF.

This clonotype was counted at least ten times. This chain connects TRBV5-6 to TRBJ2-5, with D unresolved. Germline assignment: CDR1 SGHDT and CDR2 YYEEEE. The CDR3 runs 19 residues. V lost 0 bases and J lost 3, with 24 bases in between. The CDR3 spells CASSLGSTAFQGRKETQYF. The CDR3 DNA reads as TGTGCCAGCAGCTTGGGATCTACAGCTTTCCAAGGGCGTAAAGAGACCCAGTACTTC.

V gene TRBV7-9 combines with J gene TRBJ1-1; D is ambiguous. With 2 bases removed from V and 8 bases from J, the gap between germline ends came to 9 bases. The CDR3 loop spans 12 amino acids. Per germline, CDR1 SEHNR and CDR2 FQNEAQ (reference sequence). Here the CDR3 DNA reads TGTGCCAGCAGCTTACTGGCCACGGAAGCTTTCTTT. Translation: CASSLLATEAFF.

In its sample, this clonotype was seen many times. This sequence joins TRBV9 and TRBJ2-3, with 9 bases matching TRBD2. Germline trimming cut 0 bases from V and 3 bases from J; bases unmatched to any gene: 5. The CDR3 loop spans 16 amino acids. Per the germline V gene, CDR1 is SGDLS and CDR2 is YYNGEE. CDR3 sequence: CASSVVQLAGTDTQYF. The CDR3 coding sequence is TGTGCCAGCAGCGTAGTTCAACTAGCGGGTACAGATACGCAGTATTTT.

This clonotype was recorded many times. This chain uses TRBV2 with TRBJ2-5; 7 bases fit TRBD1. CDR3 length: 14 amino acids. V lost 6 bases, J lost 2 bases, and 6 bases stayed unmatched. Germline CDR1 and CDR2: SNHLY and FYNNEI. The CDR3 loop reads CASSGRGNQETQYF. The CDR3 nucleotides read TGTGCCAGCAGCGGCAGGGGGAATCAAGAGACCCAGTACTTC.

This clonotype was seen at least ten times. The chain recombines TRBV30 with TRBJ2-7; TRBD2 matches 12 bases. Germline V gene lookup returns CDR1 GTSNPN and CDR2 SVGIG (reference sequence). The ends lost 4 bases at V and 2 bases at J; junction bases unmatched: 3. The CDR3 extends over 14 amino acids. The CDR3 is CAWIGTSGPYEQYF. CDR3 sequence (DNA): TGTGCCTGGATCGGGACTAGCGGGCCCTACGAGCAGTACTTC. Complete variable domain (other parts from reference TRBV30 and TRBJ2-7): SQTIHQWPATLVQPVGSPLSLECTVEGTSNPNLYWYRQAAGRGLQLLFYSVGIGQISSEVPQNLSASRPQDRQFILSSKKLLLSDSGFYLCAWIGTSGPYEQYFGPGTRLTVT.

This clonotype occurred many times. This chain joins TRBV9 and TRBJ1-5; weak D call: TRBD1 (5 bases). Trimming removed 3 bases from V and 8 bases from J, with 15 bases in between. The CDR3 loop spans 14 amino acids. Germline V gene lookup returns CDR1 SGDLS and CDR2 YYNGEE. In DNA form, the CDR3 reads TGTGCCAGCAGCGGCTACGGGGACCGGGAGCCCCAGCATTTT. This encodes CASSGYGDREPQHF. The complete variable domain, with remaining parts taken from reference TRBV9 and TRBJ1-5, reads DSGVTQTPKHLITATGQRVTLRCSPRSGDLSVYWYQQSLDQGLQFLIQYYNGEERAKGNILERFSAQQFPDLHSELNLSSLELGDSALYFCASSGYGDREPQHFGDGTRLSIL.

The rearrangement uses TRBV6-5 and TRBJ2-7; D is uncertain. This CDR3 contains 12 residues. V lost 5 bases, J lost 7 bases, and 12 bases lay in between. Germline V gene data show CDR1 as MNHEY and CDR2 as SVGAGI. The CDR3 DNA follows: TGTGCCAGCAGTAAAGGACGCCTGGAGCAGTACTTC. Translating it yields CASSKGRLEQYF.

This clonotype was found a few times. This rearrangement joins TRBV5-8 to TRBJ2-7, with 7 bases that match TRBD1. V lost 4 bases, J lost 6 bases, and 13 bases stayed unmatched. CDR1 is SGHTS and CDR2 is YDEGEE in the germline V gene. The CDR3 runs 15 residues. CDR3 bases: TGTGCCAGCAGCCTAGAGGGGGCCCTTGCGAGCGAGCAGTACTTC. It translates to CASSLEGALASEQYF.